The source of this T cell receptor (beta chain) is a study of T cells expressing NK-cell markers. TCRdb reprocessed the 5' RACE reads and keeps a single row for each CDR3 protein, giving no DNA. The sample data list approximately 6,000 distinct CDR3 sequences. CDR1 is SNHLY, CDR2 FYNNEI, per germline. This CDR3 spans 14 amino acids. Sample: blood T cells: a sorted CD56 or NKG2C T cell subset, CD4+ or CD8+ T cells, or bulk PBMC T cells (not recorded which). The origin of this receptor is a man younger than 35 in good health. V and J are TRBV2 and TRBJ1-1; the TRBD1 assignment by TCRdb is unverifiable without DNA. The CDR3 reads CASSPTGSGTEAFF.